This T cell receptor (beta chain) was recorded in a study of spatial heterogeneity in lung cancer. Study in general: Sequenced follow-up PBMC samples came a median of about 23 months after resection, where available. Study results and caveats: More often at tumor resection than at routine follow-up, ubiquitous expanded tumor TCRs were detected in the blood.

TCR cDNA molecules each had a unique molecular identifier. Each CDR3 protein is one row after TCRdb ran MiXCR on the 5' RACE reads. The repertoire holds roughly 46,000 distinct CDR3 sequences, with about 10% as singletons. This clonotype has at least ten counts. Its target is unknown. Indicated time point: blood at routine non-recurrence follow-up after resection. The receptor was derived from a male donor with early-stage non-small cell lung cancer. The source material was PBMCs, sampled at follow-up.

CDR3 sequence reads: CASSFLGTGTQYF. CDR3 sequence (DNA): TGTGCCAGCTCATTCCTAGGGACGGGGACCCAGTACTTC. V gene TRBV18 combines with J gene TRBJ2-5; D is tentatively TRBD1 or TRBD2 (5 bases each). Germline V gene sequence: CDR1 KGHSH, CDR2 LQKENI. Trimming took off 5 bases at V and 7 bases at J, with 14 bases between the two ends. CDR3 length: 13 amino acids.